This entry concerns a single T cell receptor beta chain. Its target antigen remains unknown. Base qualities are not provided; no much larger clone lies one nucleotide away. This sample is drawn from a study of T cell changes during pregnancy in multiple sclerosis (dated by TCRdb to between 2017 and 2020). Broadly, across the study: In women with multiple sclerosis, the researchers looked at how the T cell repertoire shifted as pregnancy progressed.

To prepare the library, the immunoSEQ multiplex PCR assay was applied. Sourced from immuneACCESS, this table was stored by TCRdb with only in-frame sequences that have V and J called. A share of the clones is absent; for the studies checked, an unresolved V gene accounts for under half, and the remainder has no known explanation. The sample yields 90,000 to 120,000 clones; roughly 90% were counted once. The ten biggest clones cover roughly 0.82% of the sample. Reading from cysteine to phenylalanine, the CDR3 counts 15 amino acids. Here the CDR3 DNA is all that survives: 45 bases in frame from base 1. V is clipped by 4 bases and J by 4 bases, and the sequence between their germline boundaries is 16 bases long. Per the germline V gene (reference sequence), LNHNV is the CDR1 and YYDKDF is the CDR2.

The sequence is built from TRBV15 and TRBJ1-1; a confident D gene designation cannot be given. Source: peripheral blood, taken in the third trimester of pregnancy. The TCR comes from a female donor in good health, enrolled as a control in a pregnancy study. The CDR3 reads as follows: CATSIRGNKGTEAFF. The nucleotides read TGTGCCACCAGCATCCGAGGGAACAAGGGCACTGAAGCTTTCTTT. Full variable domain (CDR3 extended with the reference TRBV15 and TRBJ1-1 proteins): DAMVIQNPRYQVTQFGKPVTLSCSQTLNHNVMYWYQQKSSQAPKLLFHYYDKDFNNEADTPDNFQSRRPNTSFCFLDIRSPGLGDTAMYLCATSIRGNKGTEAFFGQGTRLTVV.